The 19 T cell receptor beta chains given below trace back to one sample, sequenced in a study of cytomegalovirus exposure and HLA in healthy donors. In the PCR, 60 Vbeta and 13 Jbeta primers were used. Method: immunoSEQ multiplex PCR; TCRdb's copy keeps in-frame clones and lacks some. Of 110,000 to 150,000 clones detected, more than 60% appear once; the ten largest clones hold roughly 1.6%. Input material: PBMCs. The source of these receptors is a female donor in good health and CMV-seronegative.

The J gene is TRBJ1-5, the V gene TRBV5-6; D not certain. V was cut by 7 bases and J by 1 base, with 9 bases left in between. The germline CDR1 and CDR2 sequences are SGHDT and YYEEEE. The CDR3 extends over 13 amino acids. CDR3 protein: CASSGSSNQPQHF. In DNA, the CDR3 is TGTGCCAGCTCGGGGTCCAGCAATCAGCCCCAGCATTTT. The full variable domain, completed using reference TRBV5-6 and TRBJ1-5, is DAGVTQSPTHLIKTRGQQVTLRCSPKSGHDTVSWYQQALGQGPQFIFQYYEEEERQRGNFPDRFSGHQFPNYSSELNVNALLLGDSALYLCASSGSSNQPQHFGDGTRLSIL.

This chain uses TRBV6-5 with TRBJ1-2; a weak D match, TRBD1 (5 bases). Trimming stripped 7 bases from V and 8 bases from J, with 11 bases between. CDR1 is MNHEY and CDR2 is SVGAGI in the germline V gene. This CDR3 is built from 11 residues. The CDR3 DNA follows: TGTGCCAGCACGGGCAGGGCGGGCTACACCTTC. As protein: CASTGRAGYTF.

This clone has just one count. The gene calls are TRBV6-5 and TRBJ1-1; maybe TRBD1 (6 bases). Germline CDR1 MNHEY, CDR2 SVGAGI. Trimming took off 4 bases at V and 0 bases at J, with 9 bases between the two ends. The CDR3 has 14 residues. CDR3 sequence: CASSSGTLNTEAFF. In DNA form, the CDR3 reads TGTGCCAGCAGTTCCGGGACACTGAACACTGAAGCTTTCTTT.

This clone appeared once. This rearrangement joins TRBV7-6 to TRBJ2-7; 7 bases align to TRBD1. Germline V gene lookup returns CDR1 SGHVS and CDR2 FNYEAQ. The V gene end was trimmed by 5 bases and the J gene end by 3 bases; junction bases not matched to a gene: 10. The CDR3 runs 15 residues. CDR3 DNA: TGTGCCAGCAGCCCCTCGACAGGGAAAGTCTACGAGCAGTACTTC. It is translated as CASSPSTGKVYEQYF.

This clone was found a few times. The V gene is TRBV5-1, the J gene TRBJ1-4, with TRBD1 as a possible D gene (6 bases). V gave up 3 bases and J gave up 7 bases, with 13 bases separating them. CDR3 length: 14 residues. Germline CDR1 and CDR2: SGHRS and YFSETQ. CDR3 in amino acids: CASSSGEGGEKLFF. The CDR3 DNA follows: TGCGCCAGCAGCTCGGGGGAGGGGGGTGAAAAACTGTTTTTT.

The table lists this clone with a count of one. The chain links TRBV27 to TRBJ1-1; the match to TRBD1 covers 9 bases. Per the germline V gene, CDR1 is MNHEY and CDR2 is SMNVEV (reference sequence). V gave up 2 bases and J gave up 6 bases; unmatched junction bases: 4. The CDR3 totals 14 residues. CDR3 sequence reads: CASSLTGGASEAFF. Here the CDR3 DNA reads TGTGCCAGCAGTTTAACAGGGGGCGCGTCTGAAGCTTTCTTT.

The rearrangement uses TRBV6-6 and TRBJ2-1; 10 bases align to TRBD2. J lost 4 bases, V lost 6 bases, and 6 bases had no gene match. CDR3 size: 15 residues. CDR1 and CDR2 from the germline V gene are MNHNY and SVGAGI (reference sequence). CDR3 bases: TGTGCCAGCAGAACCGGACTAGCGGAATACAATGAGCAGTTCTTC. Translation gives CASRTGLAEYNEQFF.

This chain connects TRBV7-2 to TRBJ2-7; D not certain. V was shortened by 0 bases and J by 3 bases, with 6 bases between the two germline ends. The CDR3 has 13 amino acids. Germline V gene sequence: CDR1 SGHTA, CDR2 FQGNSA. CDR3: CASSLAPGYEQYF. DNA of the CDR3: TGTGCCAGCAGCTTAGCTCCGGGCTACGAGCAGTACTTC. Together with reference TRBV7-2 and TRBJ2-7, the CDR3 gives the full variable domain: GAGVSQSPSNKVTEKGKDVELRCDPISGHTALYWYRQSLGQGLEFLIYFQGNSAPDKSGLPSDRFSAERTGGSVSTLTIQRTQQEDSAVYLCASSLAPGYEQYFGPGTRLTVT.

This clone was counted only a few times. The chain carries TRBV6-5 and TRBJ1-4; 7 bases agree with TRBD1. The CDR3 totals 15 residues. V shed 0 bases, J shed 4 bases, and the junction held 2 bases outside the gene matches. Germline V gives CDR1 MNHEY, CDR2 SVGAGI. This CDR3 is CASSYSGTVNEKLFF. In nucleotides, the CDR3 is TGTGCCAGCAGTTACTCCGGGACAGTTAATGAAAAACTGTTTTTT.

The V call is TRBV5-6, the J call TRBJ2-3; 11 nucleotides agree with TRBD2. The CDR3 runs 19 residues. Trimming took 1 base from V and 0 from J; bases not matched to a gene: 10. CDR1 and CDR2 (germline): SGHDT, YYEEEE. For the CDR3, the DNA is TGTGCCAGCAGCTTGTTCTGGCTAGCGGGGGGCCCTAGCACAGATACGCAGTATTTT. Translating it yields CASSLFWLAGGPSTDTQYF.

The chain combines TRBV11-3 with TRBJ1-4; 9 nucleotides line up with TRBD1. The germline gives CDR1 SGHNT, CDR2 YENEEA. The CDR3 spans 15 residues. V shed 5 bases and J 2 bases; nucleotides not matched to a gene: 3. The CDR3 here is CASSPGTGTNEKLFF. CDR3 coding DNA: TGTGCCAGCAGCCCTGGGACAGGGACTAATGAAAAACTGTTTTTT.

This chain connects TRBV5-6 to TRBJ1-1, with no clear D. Germline V gene data show CDR1 as SGHDT and CDR2 as YYEEEE. V lost 4 bases and J lost 2, with 3 bases in between. The CDR3 sequence is 11 residues long. The CDR3 nucleotides are TGTGCCAGCAGCCAAAACACTGAAGCTTTCTTT. Protein: CASSQNTEAFF.

The rearrangement joins TRBV27 to TRBJ2-3; D gene ambiguous. There are 12 residues in the CDR3. The V end was cut by 5 bases, the J end by 1 base, with 4 bases between. Per germline, CDR1 MNHEY and CDR2 SMNVEV (reference sequence). CDR3: CASSTRTDTQYF. The DNA of the CDR3 is TGTGCCAGCAGTACTCGCACAGATACGCAGTATTTT.

This clone has a handful of counts. The V gene is TRBV5-1, the J gene TRBJ1-1, with D perhaps matching TRBD1 (5 bases). Trimming took 6 bases from V and 0 from J, leaving 9 bases between them. The CDR3 runs 13 residues. CDR1 is SGHRS and CDR2 is YFSETQ in the germline V gene. The DNA for the CDR3 is TGCGCCAGCATTGGACAAATGAACACTGAAGCTTTCTTT. Translated, it gives CASIGQMNTEAFF.

The chain joins TRBV19 to TRBJ2-5; 9 bases line up with TRBD1. The CDR3 covers 14 residues. Germline CDR1 is LNHDA and CDR2 is SQIVND (reference sequence). V was clipped by 8 bases and J by 0 bases; unmatched bases: 4. This CDR3 reads CASSRDRDQETQYF. The DNA of the CDR3 is TGTGCCAGTTCCCGGGACAGGGACCAAGAGACCCAGTACTTC.

The chain combines TRBV10-2 with TRBJ1-1; D is possibly TRBD1 (5 bases). The CDR3 spans 16 residues. V shed 3 bases and J shed 0 bases, with 14 bases lying between them. CDR1 is WSHSY and CDR2 is SAAADI in the germline V gene. In nucleotides, the CDR3 is TGCGCCAGCAGTGAAGAGGCAGGGTATATGAACACTGAAGCTTTCTTT. Amino acid sequence: CASSEEAGYMNTEAFF.

This clone was seen only once. This rearrangement joins TRBV6-5 to TRBJ1-1; 10 bases are shared with TRBD1. The germline CDR1 and CDR2 sequences are MNHEY and SVGAGI. The CDR3 has 14 residues. V was clipped by 5 bases and J by 1 base; unmatched bases: 1. CDR3 DNA sequence: TGTGCCAGCAGTCGGGACAGGGGGAACACTGAAGCTTTCTTT. Its translation: CASSRDRGNTEAFF.

In its sample, this clone was seen a few times. The chain recombines TRBV4-1 with TRBJ1-2; D is undetermined. Trimming cost V 0 bases and J 6 bases, with 14 bases left between them. The germline CDR1 and CDR2 sequences are MGHRA and YSYEKL. CDR3 length: 15 amino acids. The CDR3 DNA sequence: TGCGCCAGCAGCCAAGATCCGGGGTCGGGGAATGGCTACACCTTC. The encoded protein is CASSQDPGSGNGYTF.

CDR3: CASSFLGNTDTQYF. CDR3 DNA sequence: TGTGCCAGCAGCTTCCTAGGAAACACAGATACGCAGTATTTT. The J gene is TRBJ2-3, the V gene TRBV7-9; D uncertain. Trimming removed 3 bases at V and 2 bases at J, with 9 bases between. CDR3 length equals 14 residues. CDR1 is SEHNR, CDR2 FQNEAQ, per germline (reference sequence).